The 24 T cell receptor beta chains in this list originate from one sample, sequenced in a study of blood T cell repertoires in COVID-19. Assay used: immunoSEQ multiplex PCR; TCRdb lists only in-frame clones, some missing. The data hold approximately 300,000 clones, with more than 75% observed a single time. Sequenced material: PBMCs or T cells enriched from blood (not recorded which). The receptors come from a woman under 30 who had recovered from COVID-19.

Points on this clone: This CDR3 is also generated by other DNA sequences in the sample. V gene TRBV5-1 combines with J gene TRBJ1-1; weak D call: TRBD1 (5 bases). This CDR3 is 14 amino acids long. CDR1 is SGHRS and CDR2 is YFSETQ in the germline V gene. The V end was cut by 1 base, the J end by 2 bases, with 9 bases between. The CDR3 DNA sequence: TGCGCCAGCAGCTTGTCGACAGCTAACACTGAAGCTTTCTTT. It encodes CASSLSTANTEAFF. The whole variable domain, remainder taken from reference TRBV5-1 and TRBJ1-1, is KAGVTQTPRYLIKTRGQQVTLSCSPISGHRSVSWYQQTPGQGLQFLFEYFSETQRNKGNFPGRFSGRQFSNSRSEMNVSTLELGDSALYLCASSLSTANTEAFFGQGTRLTVV.

This chain joins TRBV9 and TRBJ2-1, with 7 bases that match TRBD1. CDR1 and CDR2 (germline): SGDLS, YYNGEE. V shed 4 bases and J 4 bases; nucleotides not matched to a gene: 14. The CDR3 extends over 17 amino acids. Here the CDR3 DNA reads TGTGCCAGCAGCACGGACGCCCACAGGGGTTCATACAATGAGCAGTTCTTC. Residues: CASSTDAHRGSYNEQFF.

The chain links TRBV18 to TRBJ2-5, with D unclear. V was pared by 2 bases and J by 1 base, with 5 bases between. The CDR3 contains 13 residues. Germline values: CDR1 KGHSH, CDR2 LQKENI. The CDR3 is CASSPGPQETQYF. For the CDR3, the DNA is TGTGCCAGCTCACCAGGGCCCCAAGAGACCCAGTACTTC.

This clone was seen a single time. The rearrangement links TRBV3-1 (or the pseudogene TRBV3-2) to TRBJ1-1; weak D call: TRBD1 (6 bases). V was clipped by 6 bases and J by 5 bases, with 7 bases between them. Germline V gives CDR1 LGHDT, CDR2 YNNKEL (reference sequence). There are 11 residues in the CDR3. The CDR3 DNA reads as TGTGCCAGCAGAGGGGGTACTGAAGCTTTCTTT. Encoded protein: CASRGGTEAFF.

V is TRBV19 and J is TRBJ2-7, with no clear D. V lost 10 bases and J 4 bases, leaving 17 bases between the germline ends. Germline CDR1 reads LNHDA; CDR2 reads SQIVND (reference sequence). The CDR3 runs to 13 residues. Written as DNA, the CDR3 is TGTGCCATTGGCCCGGGTCTCGGATACGAGCAGTACTTC. This codes for CAIGPGLGYEQYF.

The chain is built from TRBV4-1 and TRBJ1-2; TRBD1 matches 9 bases. The CDR3 extends over 15 amino acids. Losses at the gene ends were 0 bases for V and 2 bases for J; bases not matched to a gene: 1. CDR1 is MGHRA and CDR2 is YSYEKL in the germline V gene. Here the CDR3 reads CASSQDTGGNYGYTF. CDR3 nucleotide sequence: TGCGCCAGCAGCCAAGACACAGGGGGCAACTATGGCTACACCTTC.

This chain joins TRBV18 and TRBJ2-1, with 12 bases that match TRBD2. The germline CDR1 and CDR2 sequences are KGHSH and LQKENI. This CDR3 contains 16 residues. V was clipped by 3 bases and J by 9 bases; unmatched bases: 9. In DNA, the CDR3 is TGTGCCAGCTCACCGCCAGGGACTAGCGGGTGGAGTGAGCAGTTCTTC. It codes for CASSPPGTSGWSEQFF.

The chain recombines TRBV30 with TRBJ1-5, with D uncertain. This CDR3 contains 12 residues. V lost 5 bases and J 5 bases, leaving 10 bases between the germline ends. Germline loops: CDR1 GTSNPN, CDR2 SVGIG (reference sequence). CDR3 bases: TGTGCCTGGGCAGTGGGCTATCAGCCCCAGCATTTT. This sequence encodes CAWAVGYQPQHF.

The CDR3 DNA is TGTGCCAGCAGCTCCGGGACAGGATTTTCCTACGAGCAGTACTTC. This codes for CASSSGTGFSYEQYF. The chain uses TRBV7-9 and TRBJ2-7; 8 positions match TRBD1. V shed 4 bases, J shed 1 base, and the junction held 6 bases outside the gene matches. The V gene's germline CDR1 is SEHNR and CDR2 FQNEAQ (reference sequence). The CDR3 runs 15 residues.

On this clone itself: The junction shows a germline mismatch at one end, possibly a read error. The V and J genes are TRBV24-1 and TRBJ2-7, with D perhaps matching TRBD1 (6 bases). Germline CDR1 reads KGHDR; CDR2 reads SFDVKD. The CDR3 covers 12 residues. CDR3 protein: CAPRDRPFEQYF. CDR3 coding DNA: TGTGCCCCCAGAGACAGGCCTTTTGAGCAGTACTTC.

J is TRBJ1-5 and V is TRBV30; D may be TRBD1 (6 bases). The germline gives CDR1 GTSNPN, CDR2 SVGIG (reference sequence). There are 14 residues in the CDR3. Trimming stripped 0 bases from V and 6 bases from J, with 12 bases between. DNA of the CDR3: TGTGCCTGGAGTGTAGCACAGGGAATTCAGCCCCAGCATTTT. Translated: CAWSVAQGIQPQHF. The full variable domain, its missing parts supplied by reference TRBV30 and TRBJ1-5, is SQTIHQWPATLVQPVGSPLSLECTVEGTSNPNLYWYRQAAGRGLQLLFYSVGIGQISSEVPQNLSASRPQDRQFILSSKKLLLSDSGFYLCAWSVAQGIQPQHFGDGTRLSIL.

The V gene is TRBV6-5, the J gene TRBJ1-1; a weak D match, TRBD1 (6 bases). The CDR3 is 13 amino acids. Trimming removed 7 bases from V and 10 bases from J, with 19 bases in between. Germline assignment: CDR1 MNHEY and CDR2 SVGAGI. The CDR3 protein is CASNPLGGAGAFF. DNA of the CDR3: TGTGCCAGCAACCCCCTAGGGGGGGCAGGAGCTTTCTTT.

V gene TRBV11-2 combines with J gene TRBJ2-7; 8 bases align to TRBD1. This CDR3 is 15 amino acids long. Losses at the gene ends were 4 bases for V and 2 bases for J; bases not matched to a gene: 7. In germline, CDR1 is SGHAT, CDR2 FQNNGV. The CDR3: CASSWTTGETYEQYF. DNA for the CDR3: TGTGCCAGCAGCTGGACGACAGGGGAGACCTACGAGCAGTACTTC.

The V call is TRBV19, the J call TRBJ1-2; D possibly corresponds to TRBD1 (5 bases). The ends were cut back, 3 bases at V and 8 bases at J, with 19 bases in the middle. Germline V gene lookup returns CDR1 LNHDA and CDR2 SQIVND (reference sequence). CDR3 size: 15 residues. CDR3 sequence (DNA): TGTGCCAGTAGTATCGACGGGGGAAATTTGGGCGGCTACACCTTC. Its protein product is CASSIDGGNLGGYTF.

In DNA, the CDR3 is TGCGCCAGCAGTGTGGGCAAACAGGGGAGGTATTCACCCCTCCACTTT. Translating it yields CASSVGKQGRYSPLHF. The chain joins TRBV10-2 to TRBJ1-6; 7 bases line up with TRBD1. The CDR3 has 16 residues. Per the germline V gene, CDR1 is WSHSY and CDR2 is SAAADI. Germline trimming cut 4 bases from V and 8 bases from J; bases unmatched to any gene: 11.

The chain is built from TRBV7-9 and TRBJ1-6, with TRBD1 as a possible D gene (6 bases). The CDR3 loop spans 16 amino acids. The germline V and J ends were trimmed by 4 bases and 0 bases, with 10 bases remaining between them. The germline CDR1 and CDR2 sequences are SEHNR and FQNEAQ (reference sequence). CDR3 in amino acids: CASSSTGSSYNSPLHF. DNA for the CDR3: TGTGCCAGCAGCTCTACAGGGAGCTCCTATAATTCACCCCTCCACTTT.

CDR3 residues: CASSLGLNTQYF. The CDR3 nucleotides read TGTGCCAGCAGCTTAGGCCTAAATACGCAGTATTTT. This sequence joins TRBV7-9 and TRBJ2-3; D remains ambiguous. This CDR3 has 12 residues. Germline V gene data show CDR1 as SEHNR and CDR2 as FQNEAQ (reference sequence). V was trimmed by 1 base and J by 7 bases, leaving 6 bases between them.

The genes are TRBV6-4 and TRBJ1-1; 7 bases map to TRBD1. The CDR3 is made up of 13 amino acids. Unmatched junction bases numbered 5, after V lost 6 bases and J lost 4 bases. From germline, CDR1 is MRHNA and CDR2 SNTAGT. CDR3 loop: CASSYRGGTEAFF. The CDR3 coding sequence is TGTGCCAGCAGCTACAGGGGTGGCACTGAAGCTTTCTTT.

This clone was observed a single time. The chain has TRBV3-1 (or the pseudogene TRBV3-2) and TRBJ1-3; D is uncertain. Germline V gene data show CDR1 as LGHDT and CDR2 as YNNKEL (reference sequence). The CDR3 runs 14 residues. Between the trimmed V and J ends, which lost 3 bases and 0 bases, there was a span of 6 bases. The CDR3 protein is CASSQGHSGNTIYF. The CDR3, as DNA: TGTGCCAGCAGCCAGGGCCACTCTGGAAACACCATATATTTT.

The V gene is TRBV28, the J gene TRBJ2-1; tentative D call: TRBD1 (5 bases). Germline-derived CDR1 and CDR2 are MDHEN and SYDVKM. Trimming removed 3 bases at V and 2 bases at J, with 11 bases between. This CDR3 has 15 residues. The CDR3 is CASSLRQGPYNEQFF. The CDR3, as DNA: TGTGCCAGCAGTTTGCGGCAGGGCCCCTACAATGAGCAGTTCTTC. Using reference TRBV28 and TRBJ2-1 for the parts outside the CDR3, the full variable domain is DVKVTQSSRYLVKRTGEKVFLECVQDMDHENMFWYRQDPGLGLRLIYFSYDVKMKEKGDIPEGYSVSREKKERFSLILESASTNQTSMYLCASSLRQGPYNEQFFGPGTRLTVL.

The V call is TRBV3-1 (or the pseudogene TRBV3-2), the J call TRBJ1-2, with TRBD1 as a possible D gene (5 bases). Germline-derived CDR1 and CDR2 are LGHDT and YNNKEL (reference sequence). Trimming removed 4 bases at V and 4 bases at J, with 13 bases between. The CDR3 is 14 residues long. CDR3 DNA: TGTGCCAGCAGCCTGCTGGGGCAGGGCTATGGCTACACCTTC. This translates into CASSLLGQGYGYTF.

This chain links TRBV24-1 with TRBJ1-2, with TRBD1 identical over 11 bases. Germline loops: CDR1 KGHDR, CDR2 SFDVKD. V dropped 5 bases and J dropped 6; count of bases not matched to a gene: 1. The CDR3 runs 13 residues. CDR3 amino acids: CATSGGQGDGYTF. CDR3 sequence (DNA): TGTGCCACCAGTGGGGGACAGGGGGATGGCTACACCTTC.

The chain couples TRBV11-2 to TRBJ2-1; 8 bases are a match to TRBD1. The junction had 4 bases not matched to a gene; V was cut back by 0 bases and J by 6 bases. The CDR3 spans 15 residues. The germline V gene has CDR1 SGHAT and CDR2 FQNNGV. CDR3 residues: CASSLDRTGLNEQFF. The CDR3 region has the DNA TGTGCCAGCAGCTTAGATCGGACAGGGCTCAATGAGCAGTTCTTC.

The V and J genes are TRBV9 and TRBJ2-2; 8 positions match TRBD2. The germline V gene has CDR1 SGDLS and CDR2 YYNGEE. The V and J ends lost 4 bases and 6 bases, in that order; junction bases with no gene match: 8. The CDR3 extends over 15 amino acids. Written as DNA, the CDR3 is TGTGCCAGCAGCCCCCTCGGGGGGGCCCCCGGGGAGCTGTTTTTT. Its translation: CASSPLGGAPGELFF. The full variable domain, rest sourced from reference TRBV9 and TRBJ2-2, is DSGVTQTPKHLITATGQRVTLRCSPRSGDLSVYWYQQSLDQGLQFLIQYYNGEERAKGNILERFSAQQFPDLHSELNLSSLELGDSALYFCASSPLGGAPGELFFGEGSRLTVL.